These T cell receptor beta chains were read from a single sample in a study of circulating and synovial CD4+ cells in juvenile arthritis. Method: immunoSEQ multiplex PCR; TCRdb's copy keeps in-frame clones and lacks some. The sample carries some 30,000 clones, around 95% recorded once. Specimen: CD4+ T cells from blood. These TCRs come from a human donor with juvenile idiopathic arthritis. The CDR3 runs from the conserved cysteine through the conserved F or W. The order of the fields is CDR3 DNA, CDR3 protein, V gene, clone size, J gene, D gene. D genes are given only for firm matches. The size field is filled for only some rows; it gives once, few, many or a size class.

cdr3_nt: TGCGCCAGCAGCTGGAGACTAGCGGGAGGGGGGGAAACAGATACGCAGTATTTT
cdr3_aa: CASSWRLAGGGETDTQYF
v_call: TRBV5-1
clone_size: NA
j_call: TRBJ2-3
d_call: TRBD2

cdr3_nt: TGCGCCAGCAGCTTACAGGGGGCGGAGGGCACCGGGGAGCTGTTTTTT
cdr3_aa: CASSLQGAEGTGELFF
v_call: TRBV5-1
clone_size: NA
j_call: TRBJ2-2
d_call: TRBD1

cdr3_nt: TGCGCCAGCAGCTTCGGCTTCAGGCCGAGGGTGGGGGAGACCCAGTACTTC
cdr3_aa: CASSFGFRPRVGETQYF
v_call: TRBV5-1
clone_size: NA
j_call: TRBJ2-5
d_call: NA

cdr3_nt: TGTGCCAGTAGTCTAGGGAGGCAGGCAGATACGCAGTATTTT
cdr3_aa: CASSLGRQADTQYF
v_call: TRBV19
clone_size: few
j_call: TRBJ2-3
d_call: NA

cdr3_nt: TGTGCCAGCAGCCCCCGTTCGGCGGGGAGCACTGAAGCTTTCTTT
cdr3_aa: CASSPRSAGSTEAFF
v_call: TRBV7-9
clone_size: NA
j_call: TRBJ1-1
d_call: NA

cdr3_nt: TGTGCCAGCATCCTAGATATCGGGACAGGGGGCACTGAAGCTTTCTTT
cdr3_aa: CASILDIGTGGTEAFF
v_call: TRBV2
clone_size: NA
j_call: TRBJ1-1
d_call: TRBD1

cdr3_nt: TGTGCCAGCAGCCTCCAATCTGACAGGGGGGCTCTCGAGCAGTACTTC
cdr3_aa: CASSLQSDRGALEQYF
v_call: TRBV4-2
clone_size: NA
j_call: TRBJ2-7
d_call: TRBD1

cdr3_nt: TGTGCCACCAGCAGGGGTTTGCTGGGCCTTCGCGACAATGAGCAGTTCTTC
cdr3_aa: CATSRGLLGLRDNEQFF
v_call: TRBV15
clone_size: NA
j_call: TRBJ2-1
d_call: NA

cdr3_nt: TGTGCCAGCAGTGAACTCGACAGGACCTATGGCTACACCTTC
cdr3_aa: CASSELDRTYGYTF
v_call: TRBV6-1
clone_size: NA
j_call: TRBJ1-2
d_call: NA

cdr3_nt: TGTGCCAGTAGTATAGATCTGGCGAGGCATACGCAGTATTTT
cdr3_aa: CASSIDLARHTQYF
v_call: TRBV19
clone_size: NA
j_call: TRBJ2-3
d_call: NA

cdr3_nt: TGTGCCATCCAGCAGCGACCTGGGGCCAACGTCCTGACTTTC
cdr3_aa: CAIQQRPGANVLTF
v_call: TRBV10-3
clone_size: NA
j_call: TRBJ2-6
d_call: NA

cdr3_nt: TGTGCCAGTACGGACAGGGCGAACACCGGGGAGCTGTTTTTT
cdr3_aa: CASTDRANTGELFF
v_call: TRBV19
clone_size: NA
j_call: TRBJ2-2
d_call: TRBD1

cdr3_nt: TGTGCCAGCTCACCATCCGGGACAGCTACCGAGCAGTACTTC
cdr3_aa: CASSPSGTATEQYF
v_call: TRBV18
clone_size: NA
j_call: TRBJ2-7
d_call: TRBD1

cdr3_nt: TGTGCCAGCAGCTCATCCGGGACTAAGGATACGCAGTATTTT
cdr3_aa: CASSSSGTKDTQYF
v_call: TRBV9
clone_size: NA
j_call: TRBJ2-3
d_call: TRBD2

cdr3_nt: TGTGCCAGCAGTCCCCGCAGGGTTTCAGGCACTGAAGCTTTCTTT
cdr3_aa: CASSPRRVSGTEAFF
v_call: TRBV27
clone_size: NA
j_call: TRBJ1-1
d_call: NA

cdr3_nt: TGCGCCAGCAGCCAAGGCAGGCTTAGCAATCAGCCCCAGCATTTT
cdr3_aa: CASSQGRLSNQPQHF
v_call: TRBV4-1
clone_size: NA
j_call: TRBJ1-5
d_call: NA

cdr3_nt: TGTGCCAGCAGTGAATTGAAGGGCAGGGCCAGGTACGAGCAGTACTTC
cdr3_aa: CASSELKGRARYEQYF
v_call: TRBV2
clone_size: NA
j_call: TRBJ2-7
d_call: NA

cdr3_nt: TGCGCTTTAGCGGGGAGGGCCGACTTGAGCTCCTACAATGAGCAGTTCTTC
cdr3_aa: CALAGRADLSSYNEQFF
v_call: TRBV10-2
clone_size: NA
j_call: TRBJ2-1
d_call: TRBD2

cdr3_nt: TGCGCCAGCAGTGATTCTGTCGGGACTGGAAACACCATATATTTT
cdr3_aa: CASSDSVGTGNTIYF
v_call: TRBV10-1
clone_size: once
j_call: TRBJ1-3
d_call: NA

cdr3_nt: TGCAGTGCTCCGATAGCGGATACGCAGTATTTT
cdr3_aa: CSAPIADTQYF
v_call: TRBV20-1
clone_size: NA
j_call: TRBJ2-3
d_call: NA

cdr3_nt: TGTGCCAGTGTAAGACAGGGTTCGAACACTGAAGCTTTCTTT
cdr3_aa: CASVRQGSNTEAFF
v_call: TRBV19
clone_size: NA
j_call: TRBJ1-1
d_call: TRBD1

cdr3_nt: TGTGCCAGCAGTTTAGGGGGGACGAATTCACCCCTCCACTTT
cdr3_aa: CASSLGGTNSPLHF
v_call: TRBV28
clone_size: NA
j_call: TRBJ1-6
d_call: NA

cdr3_nt: TGTGCCAGCAGTGTAGGGGCGGCCGGGGAGCTGTTTTTT
cdr3_aa: CASSVGAAGELFF
v_call: TRBV7-2
clone_size: NA
j_call: TRBJ2-2
d_call: NA

cdr3_nt: TGTGCCAGCAGGAAAGCGTCTGAGACCCAGTACTTC
cdr3_aa: CASRKASETQYF
v_call: TRBV28
clone_size: NA
j_call: TRBJ2-5
d_call: NA

cdr3_nt: TGCGCCAGCAGCTTCGGGACAACGGGAAACACCATATATTTT
cdr3_aa: CASSFGTTGNTIYF
v_call: TRBV5-1
clone_size: NA
j_call: TRBJ1-3
d_call: NA

cdr3_nt: TGTGCCAGCAGCTTAAGCTCGTCTAGCGGGAGGGGCTACGAGCAGTACTTC
cdr3_aa: CASSLSSSSGRGYEQYF
v_call: TRBV7-3
clone_size: NA
j_call: TRBJ2-7
d_call: TRBD2

cdr3_nt: TGTGCCAGCAGTGCTGGGACTAGCGGGAGGGTTGAGCAGTATTTT
cdr3_aa: CASSAGTSGRVEQYF
v_call: TRBV27
clone_size: NA
j_call: TRBJ2-3
d_call: TRBD2

cdr3_nt: TGTGCCAGTAGGAAACCTAGCGGGACCGATCCTTTTGAAGCTTTCTTT
cdr3_aa: CASRKPSGTDPFEAFF
v_call: TRBV19
clone_size: NA
j_call: TRBJ1-1
d_call: NA

cdr3_nt: TGCGCCAGCAGCCAAACCGGGACAGGGGGAAACACCATATATTTT
cdr3_aa: CASSQTGTGGNTIYF
v_call: TRBV4-1
clone_size: NA
j_call: TRBJ1-3
d_call: TRBD1

cdr3_nt: TGCGCCAGTGCTAGGGAGGCTAATGAAAAACTGTTTTTT
cdr3_aa: CASAREANEKLFF
v_call: TRBV5-1
clone_size: NA
j_call: TRBJ1-4
d_call: NA

cdr3_nt: TGTGCCAGCAGTAAAGGAGCGAACACTGAAGCTTTCTTT
cdr3_aa: CASSKGANTEAFF
v_call: TRBV25-1
clone_size: NA
j_call: TRBJ1-1
d_call: NA

cdr3_nt: TGCGCCAGCAGCCCCCGTGGGAGAGACACCGGGGAGCTGTTTTTT
cdr3_aa: CASSPRGRDTGELFF
v_call: TRBV5-1
clone_size: NA
j_call: TRBJ2-2
d_call: NA

cdr3_nt: TGTGCCAGCAGGTGGGGCGGGACCTCCTACAATGAGCAGTTCTTC
cdr3_aa: CASRWGGTSYNEQFF
v_call: TRBV6-1
clone_size: NA
j_call: TRBJ2-1
d_call: NA

cdr3_nt: TGTGCCAGCGGTCTCTGGCTAGCGGGTACAGATACGCAGTATTTT
cdr3_aa: CASGLWLAGTDTQYF
v_call: TRBV2
clone_size: NA
j_call: TRBJ2-3
d_call: TRBD2

cdr3_nt: TGTGCCAGCAATCCGATGCCGACAGCCGGGGAGCTGTTTTTT
cdr3_aa: CASNPMPTAGELFF
v_call: TRBV4-2
clone_size: NA
j_call: TRBJ2-2
d_call: NA

cdr3_nt: TGTGCCAGCAGCTTAAATGGTGATATAGCCAATGAGCAGTTCTTC
cdr3_aa: CASSLNGDIANEQFF
v_call: TRBV7-3
clone_size: NA
j_call: TRBJ2-1
d_call: NA

cdr3_nt: TGTGCCATCCCGGATAGCACCAGGGGGAATATTGCCAATCAGCCCCAGCATTTT
cdr3_aa: CAIPDSTRGNIANQPQHF
v_call: TRBV19
clone_size: NA
j_call: TRBJ1-5
d_call: TRBD1

cdr3_nt: TGTGCCAGCAGACCGAGGGGGAACCAGCCCCAGCATTTT
cdr3_aa: CASRPRGNQPQHF
v_call: TRBV28
clone_size: NA
j_call: TRBJ1-5
d_call: NA

cdr3_nt: TGCGCCAGCAGCCAAGATCGCTATAGCAATCAGCCCCAGCATTTT
cdr3_aa: CASSQDRYSNQPQHF
v_call: TRBV4-1
clone_size: NA
j_call: TRBJ1-5
d_call: NA

cdr3_nt: TGTGCCAGCACCCAGGGGGCAAACAATGAGCAGTTCTTC
cdr3_aa: CASTQGANNEQFF
v_call: TRBV2
clone_size: NA
j_call: TRBJ2-1
d_call: TRBD1

cdr3_nt: TGTGCCAGCAGTGTGCGAGTGTCGAATGGCTACAATGAGCAGTTCTTC
cdr3_aa: CASSVRVSNGYNEQFF
v_call: TRBV6-1
clone_size: NA
j_call: TRBJ2-1
d_call: NA

cdr3_nt: TGCGCCAGCAGCGATGGACTAGTTGCGTCAGCCGGGGAGCTGTTTTTT
cdr3_aa: CASSDGLVASAGELFF
v_call: TRBV5-1
clone_size: once
j_call: TRBJ2-2
d_call: TRBD2

cdr3_nt: TGTGCCAGCAGCTTAAATGGGGGGGAGCAGTTCTTC
cdr3_aa: CASSLNGGEQFF
v_call: TRBV7-9
clone_size: NA
j_call: TRBJ2-1
d_call: NA

cdr3_nt: TGTGCCATCAGTGACTCGGGACAGGGGGACGAGCAGTACTTC
cdr3_aa: CAISDSGQGDEQYF
v_call: TRBV10-3
clone_size: NA
j_call: TRBJ2-7
d_call: TRBD1

cdr3_nt: TGTGCCAGCAGTGAAGCGCTTCGTGTAGTTGGCTACACCTTC
cdr3_aa: CASSEALRVVGYTF
v_call: TRBV2
clone_size: NA
j_call: TRBJ1-2
d_call: NA

cdr3_nt: TGTGCCAGCAGTTTCCCAACTCCCCCGGGACAGGGGAAAAACATTCAGTACTTC
cdr3_aa: CASSFPTPPGQGKNIQYF
v_call: TRBV28
clone_size: NA
j_call: TRBJ2-4
d_call: TRBD1

cdr3_nt: TGTGCCAGCAGTGAAGCGCTGGTCACCGGTATAACCTTC
cdr3_aa: CASSEALVTGITF
v_call: TRBV6-1
clone_size: few
j_call: TRBJ1-2
d_call: NA

cdr3_nt: TGTGCCAGCACCCAAGGTAGCCGGGCCTACGAGCAGTACTTC
cdr3_aa: CASTQGSRAYEQYF
v_call: TRBV6-6
clone_size: NA
j_call: TRBJ2-7
d_call: NA

cdr3_nt: TGTGCCATTCAGGGGGCAAGTCAGCCCCAGCATTTT
cdr3_aa: CAIQGASQPQHF
v_call: TRBV28
clone_size: NA
j_call: TRBJ1-5
d_call: TRBD1

cdr3_nt: TGTGCCAGCAGCCGGAGGAGCAGGGGGCGGCATAGCAATCAGCCCCAGCATTTT
cdr3_aa: CASSRRSRGRHSNQPQHF
v_call: TRBV4-2
clone_size: once
j_call: TRBJ1-5
d_call: TRBD1

cdr3_nt: TGTGCCATCAAAACTAGCGACCAAGAGACCCAGTACTTC
cdr3_aa: CAIKTSDQETQYF
v_call: TRBV10-3
clone_size: NA
j_call: TRBJ2-5
d_call: TRBD2

cdr3_nt: TGTGCCAGCAGCCGACAACCAGCTAACTATGGCTACACCTTC
cdr3_aa: CASSRQPANYGYTF
v_call: TRBV6-1
clone_size: NA
j_call: TRBJ1-2
d_call: NA

cdr3_nt: TGTGCCATCAGTGAAGGAGCGCGTAACTCCTACGAGCAGTACTTC
cdr3_aa: CAISEGARNSYEQYF
v_call: TRBV10-3
clone_size: NA
j_call: TRBJ2-7
d_call: NA

cdr3_nt: TGCAGTGCTAAATCTTTTGAAGCTTTCTTT
cdr3_aa: CSAKSFEAFF
v_call: TRBV20-1
clone_size: NA
j_call: TRBJ1-1
d_call: NA

cdr3_nt: TGTGCCAGCAATCGATTCCGACAGCACTACGAGCAGTACTTC
cdr3_aa: CASNRFRQHYEQYF
v_call: TRBV6-4
clone_size: once
j_call: TRBJ2-7
d_call: NA

cdr3_nt: TGTGCCAGCAGCCGGACCAACAGGGCGTCCTACAATGAGCAGTTCTTC
cdr3_aa: CASSRTNRASYNEQFF
v_call: TRBV7-9
clone_size: NA
j_call: TRBJ2-1
d_call: NA

cdr3_nt: TGTGCCAGCAGCCAGGAGGGGACTACCAACACCGGGGAGCTGTTTTTT
cdr3_aa: CASSQEGTTNTGELFF
v_call: TRBV5-4
clone_size: NA
j_call: TRBJ2-2
d_call: TRBD2

cdr3_nt: TGTGCCAGCCACTCTGGGGCCAACGTCCTGACTTTC
cdr3_aa: CASHSGANVLTF
v_call: TRBV28
clone_size: few
j_call: TRBJ2-6
d_call: NA

cdr3_nt: TGTGCCAGCAGCTTGAACTCAGGGCTATTCGAGACCCAGTACTTC
cdr3_aa: CASSLNSGLFETQYF
v_call: TRBV5-4
clone_size: NA
j_call: TRBJ2-5
d_call: NA

cdr3_nt: TGTGCCAGCAAACAGGGGTCCCGGGGATCTGAAGCTTTCTTT
cdr3_aa: CASKQGSRGSEAFF
v_call: TRBV6-5
clone_size: NA
j_call: TRBJ1-1
d_call: TRBD1